Listed below are T cell receptor beta chains from one sample, sequenced in a study of response to subunit inactivated influenza vaccine. TCRdb reprocessed the RT-PCR reads via MiXCR and lists one record per CDR3 protein. Found here are 800,000 or so distinct CDR3 sequences, about 20% of them singletons; the top ten hold 10% to 13%. The specimen was PBMCs from blood, collected roughly 5 days after vaccination. The origin of the receptors is a man in his fifties or sixties who received an inactivated influenza vaccine. Each CDR3 is given with its conserved first and last residue. Some rows have no size entry. The others give once, few or many, or a class for an expanded clone.

few	TRBV5-6	TRBJ1-5	CASSLFRGDQPQHF
.	TRBV15	TRBJ1-2	CATSRRTATTDGYTF
once	TRBV5-6	TRBJ2-5	CASSLSVGVQETQYF
.	TRBV5-1	TRBJ2-5	CASSFGGTGETQYF
few	TRBV12-3/TRBV12-4	TRBJ2-7	CASSPRLAGVGKQYF
few	TRBV12-3/TRBV12-4	TRBJ1-6	CASSLGGGDNSPLHF
few	TRBV5-1	TRBJ2-7	CASSLDQRELDEQYF
many	TRBV12-3/TRBV12-4	TRBJ1-2	CASSPSPGTGDGYTF
few	TRBV20-1	TRBJ2-2	CSAMAGASPGELFF
few	TRBV20-1	TRBJ1-3	CSAHRRDTSSGNTIYF
.	TRBV9	TRBJ2-1	CASSAPKTAGGPYNEKFF
once	TRBV20-1	TRBJ2-7	CSASRPGAPYEQYF
.	TRBV9	TRBJ2-2	CASSVGQGKFVGELFF
many	TRBV20-1	TRBJ2-4	CSAFWGQGGQGNIQYF
few	TRBV28	TRBJ2-2	CASQNFGADTGELFF
many	TRBV4-3	TRBJ2-2	CASSQDPGNTGELFF
.	TRBV6-2/TRBV6-3	TRBJ2-1	CASRKGQSESDEQFF
few	TRBV20-1	TRBJ2-7	CSARPPRQSHSYEQYF
few	TRBV4-1	TRBJ2-3	CASSQDSPVTDTQYF
.	TRBV20-1	TRBJ2-5	CSAEDRNQETQYF
.	TRBV20-1	TRBJ1-2	CSARDMARGAHGYTF
.	TRBV7-8	TRBJ2-1	CASSLLGQHNEQFF
.	TRBV10-3	TRBJ2-7	CAISDPRASGASSYEQYF
.	TRBV7-6	TRBJ2-1	CASRKKTDSNNEQFF
many	TRBV27	TRBJ2-3	CASSPEGGYTDTQYF
.	TRBV5-1	TRBJ2-3	CASALRTGHQDTQYF
.	TRBV4-2	TRBJ2-7	CGSSQGVPSGFYEQYF
few	TRBV6-1	TRBJ2-3	CASRWGRSGRGERDTQYF
few	TRBV27	TRBJ2-7	CASSYRGGRSYEQYF
.	TRBV12-3/TRBV12-4	TRBJ1-5	CASSPSIGRDNQPQHF
few	TRBV2	TRBJ2-5	CASSEEGIVKTQYF
.	TRBV20-1	TRBJ2-1	CSAKHSGRNYNEQFF
few	TRBV5-1	TRBJ2-2	CASSTGQINTGELFF
.	TRBV15	TRBJ2-3	CATSRGIQGVTDTQYF
few	TRBV5-1	TRBJ2-6	CASTVGQGASGANVLTF
few	TRBV24-1	TRBJ2-3	CAIRQGSTDTQYF
.	TRBV6-2/TRBV6-3	TRBJ2-1	CASSSPGLLSEQFF
many	TRBV6-2/TRBV6-3	TRBJ2-7	CASREQGARIYEQYF
.	TRBV9	TRBJ2-1	CASSVSTLGEQFF